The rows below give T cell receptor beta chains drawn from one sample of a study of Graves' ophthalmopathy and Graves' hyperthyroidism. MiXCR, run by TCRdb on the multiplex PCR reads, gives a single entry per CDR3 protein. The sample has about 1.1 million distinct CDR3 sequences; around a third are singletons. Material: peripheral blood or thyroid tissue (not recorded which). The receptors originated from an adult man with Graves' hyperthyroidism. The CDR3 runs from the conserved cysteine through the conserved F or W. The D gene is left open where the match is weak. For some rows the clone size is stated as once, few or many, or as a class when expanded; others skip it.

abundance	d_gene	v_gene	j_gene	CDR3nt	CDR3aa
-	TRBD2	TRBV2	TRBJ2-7	TGTGCCAGCAGCCTAGCGACCAGAGGACTAGCGGGAGGCGAGCAGTACTTC	CASSLATRGLAGGEQYF
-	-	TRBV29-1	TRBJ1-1	TGCAGCGTCAATACGGCAATGGACACTGAAGCTTTCTTT	CSVNTAMDTEAFF
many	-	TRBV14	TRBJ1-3	TGTGCCAGCAGCCGCGGACGGACCTCTGGAAACACCATATATTTT	CASSRGRTSGNTIYF
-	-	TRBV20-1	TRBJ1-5	TGCAGTGCGCAAAGTGGGGATCAGCCCCAGCATTTT	CSAQSGDQPQHF
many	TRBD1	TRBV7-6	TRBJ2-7	TGTGCCAGCAGCTTGACTGGACAGGGCCACGAGCAGTACTTC	CASSLTGQGHEQYF
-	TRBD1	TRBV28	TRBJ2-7	TGTGCCACACAGGGGCTCCTCTACGAGCAGTACTTC	CATQGLLYEQYF
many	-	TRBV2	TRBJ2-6	TGTGCCAGCATCAGGAGATCCGGTTTCGGGCCTGGGGCCAACGTCCTGACTTTC	CASIRRSGFGPGANVLTF
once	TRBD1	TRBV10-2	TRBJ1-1	TGCGCCAGCAGCCAAGAACCGGGACAGGGGATATTTAGTGGCACTGAAGCTTTCTTT	CASSQEPGQGIFSGTEAFF
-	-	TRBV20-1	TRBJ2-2	TGCAGTGCTAGACCAGACGCAAGGGAACCCGGGGAGCTGTTTTTT	CSARPDAREPGELFF
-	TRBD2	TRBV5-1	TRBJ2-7	TGCGCCAGCGAGAACCCTAGCGGGCCAATACGGGAGCAGTACTTC	CASENPSGPIREQYF
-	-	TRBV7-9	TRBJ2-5	TGTGCCAGCAGCTTTAGTTTTTATCGGCGGGAAGGGGAGACCCAGTACTTC	CASSFSFYRREGETQYF
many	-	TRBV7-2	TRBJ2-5	TGTGCCAGCAGCACTCACGGCGGGGAGCGTGGGACCCAGTACTTC	CASSTHGGERGTQYF
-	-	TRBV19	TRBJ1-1	TGTGCCAGTAGTAGACGGGCAGAGAACACTGAAGCTTTCTTT	CASSRRAENTEAFF
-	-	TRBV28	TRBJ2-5	TGTGCCAGCAGTTTATTGGGGCCGGAGACCCAGTACTTC	CASSLLGPETQYF
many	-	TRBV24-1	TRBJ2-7	TGTGCCACCAGTCAGGGGAGCTCCTACGAGCAGTACTTC	CATSQGSSYEQYF
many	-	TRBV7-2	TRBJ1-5	TGTGCCAGCAGCTTAGTAGGTTTCGGGCAGCCCCAGCATTTT	CASSLVGFGQPQHF
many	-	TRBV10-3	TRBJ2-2	TGTGCCATCAGTGAGTCAGGGAACACCGGGGAGCTGTTTTTT	CAISESGNTGELFF
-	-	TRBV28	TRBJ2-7	TGTGCCAGCAGCCCCCCCGGGGGAAACCTTCGCGAGCAGTACTTC	CASSPPGGNLREQYF
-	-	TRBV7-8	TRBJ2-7	TGTGCCAGCAGCTCCACACAAAGTGACGGCGAGCAGTACTTC	CASSSTQSDGEQYF
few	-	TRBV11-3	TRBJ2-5	TGTGCCAGCAGCTTATTTAGGGCTAACCAAGAGACCCAGTACTTC	CASSLFRANQETQYF
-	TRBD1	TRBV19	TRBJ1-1	TGTGCCAGTAGTACCCGGACAGGCGTGAGAGCTTTCTTT	CASSTRTGVRAFF
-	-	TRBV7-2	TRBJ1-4	TGTGCCAGCAGCTTAGCCCAAGGCCTGGGCGAAAAACTGTTTTTT	CASSLAQGLGEKLFF
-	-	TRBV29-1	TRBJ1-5	TGCAGCGTTGGGGTTGGGTCGGTCGGTAACAATCAGCCCCAGCATTTT	CSVGVGSVGNNQPQHF
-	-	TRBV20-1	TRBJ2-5	TGCAGTGCTCCGCCGCTGAGGGGGAGGACCTACCAAGAGACCCAGTACTTC	CSAPPLRGRTYQETQYF
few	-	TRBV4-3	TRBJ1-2	TGCGCCAGCAGCCAAGATACACCCGGGGTATCCGGCTACACCTTC	CASSQDTPGVSGYTF
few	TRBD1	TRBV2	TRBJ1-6	TGTGCCAGCAGTGAACCGGGACAGGGGACACCCCTCCACTTT	CASSEPGQGTPLHF
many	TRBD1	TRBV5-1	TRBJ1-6	TGCGCCAGCAGCTGGACAGGGGTTAATTCACCCCTCCACTTT	CASSWTGVNSPLHF
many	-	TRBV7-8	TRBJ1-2	TGTGCCAGCAGCCACGATCGACAGGATTACTATGGCTACACCTTC	CASSHDRQDYYGYTF
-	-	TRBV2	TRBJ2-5	TGTGCCAGCAACCGTAGGGATCGGGGGGAGACCCAGTACTTC	CASNRRDRGETQYF
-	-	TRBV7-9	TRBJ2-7	TGTGCCAGCAGCTTCAACGGGGATGACGAGCAGTACTTC	CASSFNGDDEQYF
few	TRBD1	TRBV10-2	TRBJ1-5	TGCGCCAGCAGTGAGCGCGGACAGGGTGGACAGCCCCAGCATTTT	CASSERGQGGQPQHF
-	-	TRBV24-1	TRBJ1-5	TGTGCCACCAGGTACAATCAGCCCCAGCATTTT	CATRYNQPQHF
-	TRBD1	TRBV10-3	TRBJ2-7	TGTGCCATCAGCGGACAGGGCCAAAATCAGTACTTC	CAISGQGQNQYF
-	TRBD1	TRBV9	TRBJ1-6	TGTGCCAGCAGCACCCGGACAGGAATTAATTCACCCCTCCACTTT	CASSTRTGINSPLHF
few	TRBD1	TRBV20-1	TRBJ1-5	TGCAGTGCTAGTTTAGGTACAGGGGGTATTGGTAGCAATCAGCCCCAGCATTTT	CSASLGTGGIGSNQPQHF
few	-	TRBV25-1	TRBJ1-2	TGTGCCACCAGGGGACAATATGGCTACACCTTC	CATRGQYGYTF
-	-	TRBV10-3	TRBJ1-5	TGTGCCATCAGTGAGATCCAGGGGAATCAGCCCCAGCATTTT	CAISEIQGNQPQHF
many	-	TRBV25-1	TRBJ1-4	TGTGCCAGCAGTGAATTCGAAGAAAAACTGTTTTTT	CASSEFEEKLFF
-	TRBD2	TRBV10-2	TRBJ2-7	TGCGCCAGCAGTGCCGGACTAGCGGGACCCTACTACGAGCAGTACTTC	CASSAGLAGPYYEQYF
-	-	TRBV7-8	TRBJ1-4	TGTGCCAGCCGCGAGACAGTAGTCGAAAAACTGTTTTTT	CASRETVVEKLFF
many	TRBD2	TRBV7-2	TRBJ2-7	TGTGCCAGCAGCTTAGGCGCTAGCGGGGGTTTGTACGAGCAGTACTTC	CASSLGASGGLYEQYF
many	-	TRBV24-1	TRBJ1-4	TGTGCCACCAGTGACCCCGTGGGAGGGAATGAAAAACTGTTTTTT	CATSDPVGGNEKLFF
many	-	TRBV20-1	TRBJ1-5	TGCAGTGCTGTCGGACCTAACAATCAGCCCCAGCATTTT	CSAVGPNNQPQHF
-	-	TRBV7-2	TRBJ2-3	TGTGCCAGCAGCTTTACCCAGGGAAGCACAGATACGCAGTATTTT	CASSFTQGSTDTQYF